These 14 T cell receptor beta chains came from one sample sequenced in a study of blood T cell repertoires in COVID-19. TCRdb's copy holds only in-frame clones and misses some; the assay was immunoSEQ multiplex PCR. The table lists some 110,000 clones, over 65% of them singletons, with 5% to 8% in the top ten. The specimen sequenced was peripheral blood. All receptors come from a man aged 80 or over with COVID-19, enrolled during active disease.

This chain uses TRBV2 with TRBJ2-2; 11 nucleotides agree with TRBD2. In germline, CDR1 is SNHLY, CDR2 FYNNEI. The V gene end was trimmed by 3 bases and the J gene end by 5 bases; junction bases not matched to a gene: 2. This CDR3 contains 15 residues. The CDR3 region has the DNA TGTGCCAGCAGTGACGCTAGCGGGGGGACCGGGGAGCTGTTTTTT. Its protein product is CASSDASGGTGELFF.

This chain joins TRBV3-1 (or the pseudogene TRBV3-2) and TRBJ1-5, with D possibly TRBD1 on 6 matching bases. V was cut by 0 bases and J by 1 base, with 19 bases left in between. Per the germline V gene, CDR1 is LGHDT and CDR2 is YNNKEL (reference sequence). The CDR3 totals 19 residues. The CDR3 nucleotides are TGTGCCAGCAGCCAAGAGGCGACTTGGGGGGGCTCCAGCAATCAGCCCCAGCATTTT. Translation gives CASSQEATWGGSSNQPQHF.

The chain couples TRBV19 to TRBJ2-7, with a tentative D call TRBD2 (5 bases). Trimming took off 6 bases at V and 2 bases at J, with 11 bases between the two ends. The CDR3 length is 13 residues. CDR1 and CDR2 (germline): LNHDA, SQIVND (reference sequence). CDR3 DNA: TGTGCCAGTAGCCCCCGGGGTGCCTACGAGCAGTACTTC. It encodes CASSPRGAYEQYF. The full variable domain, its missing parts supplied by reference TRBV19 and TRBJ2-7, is DGGITQSPKYLFRKEGQNVTLSCEQNLNHDAMYWYRQDPGQGLRLIYYSQIVNDFQKGDIAEGYSVSREKKESFPLTVTSAQKNPTAFYLCASSPRGAYEQYFGPGTRLTVT.

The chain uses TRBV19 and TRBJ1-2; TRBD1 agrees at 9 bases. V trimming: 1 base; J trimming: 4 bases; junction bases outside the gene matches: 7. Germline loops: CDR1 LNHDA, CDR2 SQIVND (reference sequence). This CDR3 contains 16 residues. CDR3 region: CASSIAGTGPSYGYTF. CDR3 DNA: TGTGCCAGTAGTATAGCTGGGACAGGGCCATCCTATGGCTACACCTTC.

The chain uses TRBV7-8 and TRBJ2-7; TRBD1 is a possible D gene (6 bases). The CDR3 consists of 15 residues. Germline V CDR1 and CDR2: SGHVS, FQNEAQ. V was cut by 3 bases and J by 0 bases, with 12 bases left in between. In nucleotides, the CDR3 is TGTGCCAGCAGCTTTAATTACAGGGACTCCTACGAGCAGTACTTC. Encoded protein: CASSFNYRDSYEQYF.

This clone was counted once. For the CDR3, the DNA is TGTGCCAGCAGCCTACGACAGGTTTCTAATGAAAAACTGTTTTTT. Amino acid sequence: CASSLRQVSNEKLFF. The chain is built from TRBV6-5 and TRBJ1-4; D might be TRBD1 (6 bases). There are 15 residues in the CDR3. The germline V and J ends were trimmed by 6 bases and 3 bases, with 14 bases remaining between them. Germline V gives CDR1 MNHEY, CDR2 SVGAGI.

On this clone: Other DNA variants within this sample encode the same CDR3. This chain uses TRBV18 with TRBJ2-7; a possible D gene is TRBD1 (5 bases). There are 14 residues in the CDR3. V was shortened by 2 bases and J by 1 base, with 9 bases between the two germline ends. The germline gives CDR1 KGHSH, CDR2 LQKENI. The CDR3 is CASSPGQGSYEQYF. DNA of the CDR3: TGTGCCAGCTCACCAGGGCAGGGTTCCTACGAGCAGTACTTC.

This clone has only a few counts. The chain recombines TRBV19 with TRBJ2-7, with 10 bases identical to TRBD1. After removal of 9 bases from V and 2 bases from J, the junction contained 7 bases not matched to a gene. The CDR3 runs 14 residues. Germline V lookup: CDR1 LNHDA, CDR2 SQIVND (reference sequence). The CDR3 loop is CASRDRGAPYEQYF. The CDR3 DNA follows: TGTGCCAGCCGGGACAGGGGAGCTCCCTACGAGCAGTACTTC.

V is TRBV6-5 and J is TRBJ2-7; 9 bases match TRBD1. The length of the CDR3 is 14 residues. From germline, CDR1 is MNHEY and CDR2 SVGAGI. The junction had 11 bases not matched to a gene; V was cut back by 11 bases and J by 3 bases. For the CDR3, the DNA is TGTGCCGCCACCCCGGGACAGGGCCTCTACGAGCAGTACTTC. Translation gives CAATPGQGLYEQYF.

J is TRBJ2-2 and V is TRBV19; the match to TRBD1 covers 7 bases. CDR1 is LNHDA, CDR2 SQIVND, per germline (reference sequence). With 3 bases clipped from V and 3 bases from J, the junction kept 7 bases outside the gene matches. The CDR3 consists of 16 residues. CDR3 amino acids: CASSIGAGGDTGELFF. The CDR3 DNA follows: TGTGCCAGTAGTATTGGTGCAGGGGGAGACACCGGGGAGCTGTTTTTT.

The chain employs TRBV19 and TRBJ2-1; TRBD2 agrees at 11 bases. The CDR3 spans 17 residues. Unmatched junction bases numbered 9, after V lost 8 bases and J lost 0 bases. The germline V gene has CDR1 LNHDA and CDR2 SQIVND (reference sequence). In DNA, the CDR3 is TGTGCCAGTGGGGACGTAGCGGGAGGGAGCTCCTACAATGAGCAGTTCTTC. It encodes CASGDVAGGSSYNEQFF.

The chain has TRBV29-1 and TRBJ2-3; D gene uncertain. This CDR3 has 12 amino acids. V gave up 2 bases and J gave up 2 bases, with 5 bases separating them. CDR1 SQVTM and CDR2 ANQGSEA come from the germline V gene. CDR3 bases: TGCAGCGTTGAATACAACACAGATACGCAGTATTTT. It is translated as CSVEYNTDTQYF.

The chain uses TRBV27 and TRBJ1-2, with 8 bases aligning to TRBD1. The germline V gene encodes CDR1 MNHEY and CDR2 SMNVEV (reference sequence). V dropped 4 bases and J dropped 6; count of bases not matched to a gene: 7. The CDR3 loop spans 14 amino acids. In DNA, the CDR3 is TGTGCCAGCAGTTCCGCAGGGGGCGGAGATGGCTACACCTTC. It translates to CASSSAGGGDGYTF.

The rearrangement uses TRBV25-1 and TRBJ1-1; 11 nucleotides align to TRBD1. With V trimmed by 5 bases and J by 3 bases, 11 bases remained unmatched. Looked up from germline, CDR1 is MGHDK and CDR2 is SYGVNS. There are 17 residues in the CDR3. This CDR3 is CASSPLGTGGADTEAFF. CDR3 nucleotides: TGTGCCAGCAGTCCCCTAGGGACAGGGGGGGCGGACACTGAAGCTTTCTTT.